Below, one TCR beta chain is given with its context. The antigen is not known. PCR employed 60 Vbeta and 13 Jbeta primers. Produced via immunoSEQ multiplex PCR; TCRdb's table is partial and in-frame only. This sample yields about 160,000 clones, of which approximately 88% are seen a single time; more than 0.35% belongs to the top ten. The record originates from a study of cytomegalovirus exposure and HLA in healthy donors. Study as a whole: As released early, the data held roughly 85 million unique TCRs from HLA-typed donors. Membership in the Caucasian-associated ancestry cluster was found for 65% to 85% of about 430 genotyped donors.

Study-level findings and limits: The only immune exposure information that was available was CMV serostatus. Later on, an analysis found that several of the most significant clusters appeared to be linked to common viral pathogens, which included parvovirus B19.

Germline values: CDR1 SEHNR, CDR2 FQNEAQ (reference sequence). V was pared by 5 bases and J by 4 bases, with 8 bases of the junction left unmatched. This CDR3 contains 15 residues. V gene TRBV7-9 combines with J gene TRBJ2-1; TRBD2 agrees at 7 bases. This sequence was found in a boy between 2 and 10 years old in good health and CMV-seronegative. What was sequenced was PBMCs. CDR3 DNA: TGTGCCAGCAGCATCGGGACTACCAATTACAATGAGCAGTTCTTC. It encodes CASSIGTTNYNEQFF.